This T cell receptor (beta chain) was retrieved from a study of technical replicates of blood from a few donors (dated 2017 in TCRdb). Unmatched junction bases come to 4, with V trimmed by 2 bases and J by 8 bases. From cysteine to phenylalanine, the CDR3 is 14 amino acids long. Only the CDR3 DNA is retained, 42 bases long and in frame from the first base. The germline V gene provides CDR1 ENHRY and CDR2 SYGVKD. The library was built by means of the immunoSEQ multiplex PCR assay. TCRdb took over this immuneACCESS table, retaining in-frame rearrangements with V and J assigned. Such tables are incomplete; in checked studies, under half of the missing clones stem from an unresolved V gene, and the remainder is unexplained. The sample yields about 83,000 clones; around 94% were counted once. The ten largest make up 0.2% to 0.3% of the sample. A note on this clone: Its antigen is unknown. Nothing much larger sits one base from this clone, and base qualities are not available.

This chain joins TRBV10-3 to TRBJ1-2; TRBD1 aligns with 11 central bases. The sequenced material came from T cells isolated from PBMCs. This sequence originates from a human donor in good health. Here the CDR3 is given as CAISEGQGAYGYTF. In nucleotide form, the sequence is TGTGCCATCAGTGAGGGACAGGGGGCTTACGGCTACACCTTC.